This T cell receptor (beta chain) comes out of a study of CD8+CD57+ T cells in acquired aplastic anemia. As for the study in general: Sorted CD4+ and CD8+ cells yielded roughly 3.4 ug of DNA on average. Sequencing produced an average of about 10.8 million reads per healthy donor for CD4+ cells. Findings and caveats of the study: Patients showed no significant difference from controls in CD8+ Simpson's diversity. It was found that under 30 CD8+ CDR3 sequences were shared between patients and controls.

According to the study, genomic DNA was the template for TCR beta VDJ and CDR3 profiling. TCRdb reprocessed the reads with MiXCR, giving one entry per CDR3 protein. The repertoire has 100,000 to 150,000 distinct CDR3 sequences, 40% to 45% of them found once; the top ten carry 8.4%. This clonotype appeared many times. Its target is not known. V was trimmed by 0 bases and J by 3 bases, leaving 9 bases between them. CDR3 length: 14 amino acids. The germline CDR1 and CDR2 sequences are SGDLS and YYNGEE. Sequencing input: sorted CD4+, CD8+, or CD8+CD57+ T cells (not recorded which) from PBMCs. The TCR was taken from a human donor in good health, serving as a control. The chain has TRBV9 and TRBJ1-1, with no clear D. The CDR3, as DNA: TGTGCCAGCAGCGTAGATGGGCTGGACACTGAAGCTTTCTTT. Protein: CASSVDGLDTEAFF.